This T cell receptor (beta chain) was obtained from a study of T cells after yellow fever vaccination. Turning to the study itself: Preparation of the low-cell-number fractions used SMART-Seq v4 Ultra Low Input. Overall study results and limits: Only a minor proportion of clonotypes was detected across both CD4 and CD8 compartments. Reappearing after the booster were most of the clones from primary vaccination (around 96% CD4, around 88% CD8).

This clonotype was seen a handful of times. What it binds is unknown. Template switching by 5'RACE produced TCR cDNA, adding a universal primer site and UMIs. TCRdb called the 5' RACE reads again in MiXCR, with one record for every CDR3 protein. This sample carries approximately 330,000 distinct CDR3 sequences, 12% of them seen once, and the ten largest clones take about 3%. J gave up 5 bases and V 8 bases, and 10 bases lay outside the gene matches. The CDR3 totals 15 residues. Germline-derived CDR1 and CDR2 are MNHNS and SASEGT. Here the sequenced sample was CD4+ T cells sorted from PBMCs, taken 15 days after the yellow fever booster vaccination. The rearrangement links TRBV6-1 to TRBJ1-5; TRBD1 matches 9 bases. The clonotype comes from a man aged 18-30 years who received the YFV17D yellow fever vaccine. In nucleotides, the CDR3 is TGTGCCAGCCTATCCGGGGACAGGGACCATCAGCCCCAGCATTTT. Translating gives CASLSGDRDHQPQHF.